This record looks at one TCR beta chain sequence and its context. Original methodology: Estimation of nucleated cell counts relied on the amplification of reference gene primers. Method: immunoSEQ multiplex PCR; TCRdb's copy keeps in-frame clones and lacks some. The V and J calls and clone size were taken over from that table, and D and trimming were inferred from the DNA. The repertoire holds roughly 270,000 clones, about four fifths seen once, with more than 4% in the top ten. Enrollees, about 18 to 90 years old, lived in approximately 24 US areas. Exposed enrollees encountered a COVID-19 case at some point within 2 weeks before study entry. This specimen belongs to a study of blood T cell repertoires in COVID-19. Study-wide context: PBMCs, B-cell-depleted T cells, or T cells provided the cDNA or gDNA that made up the material.

The receptor was isolated from a middle-aged man who had been exposed to COVID-19. Sequenced material: PBMCs or T cells enriched from blood (not recorded which).

CDR3 sequence: CASSLTSGSGTEQFF. Written as DNA, the CDR3 is TGTGCCAGCAGCCTGACTAGCGGGAGTGGTACTGAGCAGTTCTTC. The rearrangement links TRBV7-9 to TRBJ2-1, with 12 bases fitting TRBD2. Germline CDR1 reads SEHNR; CDR2 reads FQNEAQ (reference sequence). The CDR3 has 15 amino acids. J was trimmed by 9 bases and V by 5 bases; bases with no gene match: 8.